The source of this T cell receptor beta chain is a study of tumor-infiltrating lymphocytes in localized non-small cell lung cancer. Study at large: The cohort mixed smokers and never-smokers, several histologies, and some post-neoadjuvant-chemotherapy samples. Resected tumor was paired with non-adjacent uninvolved lung from the same patient.

A remark on this clone: The target antigen is unknown.

The CDR3 has 14 amino acids. V was clipped by 3 bases and J by 5 bases; unmatched bases: 4. In germline, CDR1 is MNHEY, CDR2 SMNVEV (reference sequence). Measured with immunoSEQ multiplex PCR; TCRdb has only the in-frame clones, and not every one. The profile shows about 16,000 clones, over 65% of them singletons. General observations from the study: Immunotypes IM1 and IM2 had similar TCR-derived T-cell fractions. Not all patients were TCR sequenced, owing to tissue quantity.

This sequence joins TRBV27 and TRBJ1-1; 9 bases are shared with TRBD1. The clonotype was recovered from a human donor with non-small cell lung cancer. Sequencing was done on a sample of lung tumor tissue. In DNA form, the CDR3 reads TGTGCCAGCAGTTTGGGTGACAGGGGGACTGAAGCTTTCTTT. It translates to CASSLGDRGTEAFF.